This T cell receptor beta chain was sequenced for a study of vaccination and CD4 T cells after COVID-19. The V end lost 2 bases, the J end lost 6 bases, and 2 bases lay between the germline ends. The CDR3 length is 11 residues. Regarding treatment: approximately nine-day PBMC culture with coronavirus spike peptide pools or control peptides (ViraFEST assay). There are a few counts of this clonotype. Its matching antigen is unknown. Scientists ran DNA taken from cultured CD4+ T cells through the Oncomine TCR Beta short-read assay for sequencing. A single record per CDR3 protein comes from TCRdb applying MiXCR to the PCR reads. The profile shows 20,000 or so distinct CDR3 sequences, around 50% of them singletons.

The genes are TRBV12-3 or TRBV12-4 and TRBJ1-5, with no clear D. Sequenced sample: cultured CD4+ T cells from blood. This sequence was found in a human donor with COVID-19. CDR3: CASSLSQPQHF. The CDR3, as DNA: TGTGCCAGCAGTTTAAGTCAGCCCCAGCATTTT.